The 12 T cell receptor beta chains below all came from one sample that was sequenced in a study of OX40 agonist ivuxolimab in advanced cancers. Some clones are missing from TCRdb's copy, which holds only in-frame ones; the method was immunoSEQ multiplex PCR. Of roughly 60,000 clones in the sample, 86% were seen once. Sequencing used CD4+ or CD8+ T cells sorted from blood, obtained in a trial of the OX40 agonist ivuxolimab. These receptor sequences come from an adult with an advanced solid tumor such as melanoma, head and neck, liver or kidney cancer.

The V gene is TRBV6-5, the J gene TRBJ2-5; 7 nucleotides match TRBD1. The germline CDR1 and CDR2 sequences are MNHEY and SVGAGI. Trimming removed 5 bases from V and 2 bases from J; junction bases left unmatched: 2. The CDR3 has 13 residues. CDR3 nucleotide sequence: TGTGCCAGCAGTGGACAGGCGCAAGAGACCCAGTACTTC. Its translation: CASSGQAQETQYF.

This chain uses TRBV7-2 with TRBJ1-3, with D uncertain. CDR1 and CDR2 from the germline V gene are SGHTA and FQGNSA. V lost 1 base, J lost 4 bases, and 8 bases lay in between. The CDR3 loop spans 14 amino acids. The CDR3: CASSLGVFGNTIYF. The DNA for the CDR3 is TGTGCCAGCAGCTTAGGGGTATTCGGAAACACCATATATTTT.

The genes are TRBV6-1 and TRBJ1-4, with D possibly matching TRBD1 (6 bases). This CDR3 contains 15 residues. The V and J ends lost 8 bases and 7 bases respectively, with 20 bases between them. CDR1 and CDR2 (germline): MNHNS, SASEGT. The CDR3 coding sequence is TGTGCCAGCGGGAAAAGGGGGGCAGGGTTTGAAAAACTGTTTTTT. It is translated as CASGKRGAGFEKLFF.

The genes are TRBV4-3 and TRBJ2-4; the D is unclear. CDR1 is LGHNA, CDR2 YSLEER, per germline. The CDR3 has 15 amino acids. Trimming left V 1 base short and J 0 bases short, with 7 bases between. CDR3 in DNA: TGCGCCAGCAGCCAAGTAAGAGGAGCCAAAAACATTCAGTACTTC. This translates into CASSQVRGAKNIQYF.

The chain carries TRBV4-2 and TRBJ2-2; a weak D match, TRBD1 (6 bases). The CDR3 contains 17 residues. V was cut by 0 bases and J by 5 bases, with 16 bases left in between. Germline V CDR1 and CDR2: LGHNA, YNFKEQ. The CDR3 loop is CASSQEHRVTLTGELFF. CDR3 in DNA: TGTGCCAGCAGCCAAGAGCACAGGGTTACGTTAACCGGGGAGCTGTTTTTT.

The chain uses TRBV6-6 and TRBJ1-4, with D possibly matching TRBD1 (5 bases). The germline gives CDR1 MNHNY, CDR2 SVGAGI (reference sequence). This CDR3 region has 14 residues. V was shortened by 6 bases and J by 2 bases, with 10 bases between the two germline ends. DNA for the CDR3: TGTGCCAGCAGCAAGGGGCGGACTAATGAAAAACTGTTTTTT. Encoded protein: CASSKGRTNEKLFF.

The chain is built from TRBV9 and TRBJ2-6; TRBD2 might be the D (6 bases). Germline V gene data show CDR1 as SGDLS and CDR2 as YYNGEE. The CDR3 runs to 17 residues. Trimming left V 2 bases short and J 0 bases short, with 12 bases between. The CDR3 spells CASSVNRLDSGANVLTF. For the CDR3, the DNA is TGTGCCAGCAGCGTTAACAGACTAGACTCTGGGGCCAACGTCCTGACTTTC.

The chain is built from TRBV7-3 and TRBJ2-3; 9 bases agree with TRBD2. Per germline, CDR1 SGHTA and CDR2 FQGTGA. The junction had 6 bases not matched to a gene; V was cut back by 2 bases and J by 6 bases. This CDR3 region has 15 residues. The CDR3 sequence is CASSLGGGAADTQYF. DNA of the CDR3: TGTGCCAGCAGCTTAGGCGGGGGGGCCGCCGATACGCAGTATTTT.

This rearrangement joins TRBV19 to TRBJ2-1, with D perhaps TRBD2 (6 bases). The CDR3 has 18 residues. The germline V and J ends were trimmed by 2 bases and 4 bases, with 21 bases remaining between them. The V gene's germline CDR1 is LNHDA and CDR2 SQIVND (reference sequence). For the CDR3, the DNA is TGTGCCAGTAGTATAAAAGGCCAAGGAGGGACGGCTTACAATGAGCAGTTCTTC. It translates to CASSIKGQGGTAYNEQFF.

This clone turned up a few times. The chain has TRBV9 and TRBJ2-3; D is possibly TRBD2 (6 bases). This CDR3 comprises 12 residues. The V gene lost 4 bases and the J gene lost 6 bases, with 9 bases spanning the gap. The germline V gene encodes CDR1 SGDLS and CDR2 YYNGEE. Here the CDR3 reads CASSLGGDTQYF. The CDR3 nucleotides read TGTGCCAGCAGCCTGGGGGGTGATACGCAGTATTTT.

The rearrangement links TRBV5-1 to TRBJ1-2, with unresolved D. Germline CDR1 SGHRS, CDR2 YFSETQ. The V end was cut by 6 bases, the J end by 7 bases, with 19 bases between. This CDR3 has 14 residues. The CDR3 loop reads CASNLGLGSGGYTF. The CDR3 DNA follows: TGCGCCAGCAATTTGGGTCTCGGTAGCGGTGGCTACACCTTC.

The chain recombines TRBV28 with TRBJ2-1, with a possible D match to TRBD2 (6 bases). Germline CDR1 and CDR2: MDHEN and SYDVKM. Deletions cut 6 bases from V and 5 bases from J, with 23 bases between. The CDR3 totals 17 residues. The CDR3 loop is CASSPGRRAGVNNEQFF. The CDR3, as DNA: TGTGCCAGCAGCCCAGGGCGGAGGGCCGGAGTAAACAATGAGCAGTTCTTC.